The rows below give T cell receptor beta chains drawn from one sample of a study of OX40 agonist ivuxolimab in advanced cancers. Sequencing was performed with immunoSEQ multiplex PCR; in TCRdb, only in-frame clones are kept and a portion is missing. The sample lists 25,000 to 30,000 clones, 65% to 80% occurring once. This specimen was CD4+ or CD8+ T cells sorted from blood, taken in a trial of the OX40 agonist ivuxolimab. Source of these receptors: an adult with an advanced solid tumor such as melanoma, head and neck, liver or kidney cancer. The CDR3 runs from the conserved cysteine through the conserved F or W.

v_call,j_call,cdr3_aa
TRBV2,TRBJ1-1,CAGEQGLTTEAFF
TRBV28,TRBJ1-2,CASSLVEGHYGYTF
TRBV5-1,TRBJ2-5,CASSLSPGAGETQYF
TRBV6-5,TRBJ1-2,CATHPRAGQRYGYTF
TRBV19,TRBJ1-1,CASSIPDSYIGNTEAFF
TRBV4-2,TRBJ2-2,CASSLPYGRQNTGELFF
TRBV5-1,TRBJ1-2,CASSGTGTGSLYGYTF
TRBV19,TRBJ1-3,CASHHRGTVEGRDTIYF
TRBV21-1,TRBJ2-6,CASSKGRLLGANVLTF
TRBV9,TRBJ1-5,CASSEGPTGRGQPQHF
TRBV5-1,TRBJ2-7,CASSLGGEPLEQYF
TRBV5-8,TRBJ2-1,CASSLILAEQFF
TRBV9,TRBJ1-1,CASSVVTGENTEAFF
TRBV7-6,TRBJ2-3,CASSPGTGTTDTQYF
TRBV29-1,TRBJ2-1,CSVEGWLADYNEQFF
TRBV13,TRBJ1-3,CASSSQTDSGNTIYF
TRBV7-8,TRBJ2-1,CASSLASPGTSGGNEQFF
TRBV23-1,TRBJ1-1,CASSHSRDINVSTEAFF
TRBV5-4,TRBJ2-1,CASSPGTVEFF
TRBV6-6,TRBJ2-1,CASSRGLAGTNEQFF